The 9 T cell receptor beta chains given below trace back to one sample, sequenced in a study of cytomegalovirus exposure and HLA in healthy donors. PCR primers comprised 60 Vbeta and 13 Jbeta primers. Here immunoSEQ multiplex PCR was the method, and the copy in TCRdb shows in-frame clones only, minus some. The sample has about 130,000 clones; around three quarters are singletons. Sequencing was carried out using PBMCs. Receptors were obtained from a man younger than 40 in good health and CMV-seropositive.

The V call is TRBV27, the J call TRBJ2-2; 10 nucleotides line up with TRBD1. The junction had 11 bases not matched to a gene; V was cut back by 7 bases and J by 6 bases. This CDR3 has 16 amino acids. CDR1 is MNHEY and CDR2 is SMNVEV in the germline V gene (reference sequence). The chain's CDR3 is CASTPRDRGKAGELFF. In DNA form, the CDR3 reads TGTGCCAGCACCCCTAGGGACAGGGGAAAGGCCGGGGAGCTGTTTTTT.

The V gene is TRBV7-9, the J gene TRBJ2-7; 9 nucleotides align to TRBD1. The V gene's germline CDR1 is SEHNR and CDR2 FQNEAQ (reference sequence). Trimming removed 5 bases from V and 3 bases from J; junction bases left unmatched: 11. The CDR3 loop spans 16 amino acids. The chain's CDR3 is CASSPSPGTGYYEQYF. The CDR3 DNA sequence: TGTGCCAGCAGCCCCTCGCCCGGGACAGGGTACTACGAGCAGTACTTC.

Written as DNA, the CDR3 is TGTGCCACCAGCAGAGATCTGATGAGCCAGGGGGCCAACGAGCAGTACTTC. This codes for CATSRDLMSQGANEQYF. The chain uses TRBV15 and TRBJ2-7; 8 bases map to TRBD1. Trimming took 0 bases from V and 5 from J; bases not matched to a gene: 12. Germline V gives CDR1 LNHNV, CDR2 YYDKDF (reference sequence). The CDR3 runs 17 residues.

CDR3 region: CATRGSDTEAFF. In nucleotides, the CDR3 is TGTGCCACCAGGGGATCGGACACTGAAGCTTTCTTT. V gene TRBV12-5 combines with J gene TRBJ1-1, with D possibly TRBD1 on 6 matching bases. The CDR3 covers 12 residues. Germline V gives CDR1 LGHNT, CDR2 FRNRAP.

In DNA form, the CDR3 reads TGCGCCAGCAGTAGAACGGGCAATCAGCCCCAGCATTTT. The encoded protein is CASSRTGNQPQHF. The chain has TRBV10-2 and TRBJ1-5; D remains unclear. Per germline, CDR1 WSHSY and CDR2 SAAADI. Between the trimmed V and J ends, which lost 5 bases and 2 bases, there was a span of 7 bases. The CDR3 runs to 13 residues.

The chain combines TRBV5-1 with TRBJ2-1; 11 positions agree with TRBD1. The ends lost 5 bases at V and 8 bases at J; junction bases unmatched: 6. This CDR3 contains 14 residues. The germline V gene has CDR1 SGHRS and CDR2 YFSETQ. CDR3 loop: CASSWGDRGDEQFF. DNA for the CDR3: TGCGCCAGCAGTTGGGGGGACAGGGGGGATGAGCAGTTCTTC.

This chain links TRBV28 with TRBJ1-1; 8 bases are a match to TRBD1. Germline loops: CDR1 MDHEN, CDR2 SYDVKM. This CDR3 region has 19 residues. Trimming took 5 bases from V and 3 from J; bases not matched to a gene: 20. In nucleotides, the CDR3 is TGTGCCAGCAGTGGGTTCATCCGGGACAGGCGCCGAGGGTACACTGAAGCTTTCTTT. Translation gives CASSGFIRDRRRGYTEAFF.

The V gene is TRBV13, the J gene TRBJ1-5; no firm D call. The germline CDR1 and CDR2 sequences are PRHDT and FYEKMQ (reference sequence). The CDR3 runs 14 residues. V shed 0 bases and J shed 5 bases, with 8 bases lying between them. CDR3 coding DNA: TGTGCCAGCAGCTTAGGGGGCAATGATCAGCCCCAGCATTTT. This translates into CASSLGGNDQPQHF.

This clone occurred a few times. V is TRBV6-6 and J is TRBJ2-7; D remains unclear. The germline V gene encodes CDR1 MNHNY and CDR2 SVGAGI (reference sequence). The CDR3 is made up of 14 amino acids. V lost 7 bases, J lost 3 bases, and 16 bases lay in between. The CDR3 DNA sequence: TGTGCCAGCACTTCAGTTGAATACCTCTACGAGCAGTACTTC. Encoded protein: CASTSVEYLYEQYF.